A single T cell receptor beta chain is shown here with its context. This sample was included in a study of cytomegalovirus exposure and HLA in healthy donors. The PCR made use of 60 Vbeta and 13 Jbeta primers. TCRdb keeps only in-frame clones here, not all; method: immunoSEQ multiplex PCR. The sample holds approximately 160,000 clones, 65% to 80% seen once. Trimming took 4 bases from V and 0 from J; bases not matched to a gene: 5. CDR3 size: 16 residues. CDR1 and CDR2 from the germline V gene are SGHRS and YFSETQ. The material sequenced was PBMCs. The TCR sequence derives from a woman aged 40-49 years in good health and CMV-seropositive. The chain joins TRBV5-1 to TRBJ2-2; 8 bases are shared with TRBD1. CDR3 sequence reads: CASSQATGANTGELFF. CDR3 in DNA: TGCGCCAGCAGCCAAGCGACAGGGGCGAACACCGGGGAGCTGTTTTTT.